This is a list of T cell receptor beta chains from one sample in a study of control samples from healthy donors and cancer patients. Sequencing was performed with immunoSEQ multiplex PCR; in TCRdb, only in-frame clones are kept and a portion is missing. This sample has some 30,000 clones; approximately 90% occur once, and the top ten carry about 3.6%. The sequenced sample consisted of formalin-fixed, paraffin-embedded tissue. The receptors were sampled from a female donor with melanoma. Each CDR3 is given with its conserved first and last residue. The D gene is left open where the match is weak. Size is stated for part of the rows, as once, few or many counts, or as a class when the clone is expanded.

D gene: TRBD2; V gene: TRBV29-1; clone size: .; J gene: TRBJ2-3; CDR3 protein: CSVEAGTSPDTQYF; CDR3 DNA: TGCAGCGTTGAAGCCGGGACTAGCCCAGATACGCAGTATTTT
D gene: TRBD2; V gene: TRBV4-2; clone size: medium-sized; J gene: TRBJ2-7; CDR3 protein: CASSQVGLAGYEQYF; CDR3 DNA: TGTGCCAGCAGCCAAGTGGGACTAGCGGGTTACGAGCAGTACTTC
D gene: .; V gene: TRBV5-1; clone size: .; J gene: TRBJ1-1; CDR3 protein: CASSLGPGRGEAFF; CDR3 DNA: TGCGCCAGCAGCTTGGGACCGGGAAGGGGGGAAGCTTTCTTT
D gene: TRBD1; V gene: TRBV23-1; clone size: once; J gene: TRBJ2-2; CDR3 protein: CASSQSPYGQGDPQSASGELFF; CDR3 DNA: TGCGCCAGCAGTCAATCCCCTTATGGACAGGGAGACCCTCAATCAGCCTCCGGGGAGCTGTTTTTT
D gene: .; V gene: TRBV7-8; clone size: .; J gene: TRBJ2-1; CDR3 protein: CASSLVNNEQFF; CDR3 DNA: TGTGCCAGCAGCTTAGTAAACAATGAGCAGTTCTTC
D gene: .; V gene: TRBV6-2/TRBV6-3; clone size: .; J gene: TRBJ1-1; CDR3 protein: CASSPETVTEAFF; CDR3 DNA: TGTGCCAGCAGCCCTGAGACGGTCACTGAAGCTTTCTTT
D gene: .; V gene: TRBV3-1/TRBV3-2; clone size: .; J gene: TRBJ2-2; CDR3 protein: CASSPWAKAGELFF; CDR3 DNA: TGTGCCAGCAGCCCGTGGGCGAAAGCCGGGGAGCTGTTTTTT
D gene: .; V gene: TRBV9; clone size: .; J gene: TRBJ1-2; CDR3 protein: CASSPTLTTNGYTF; CDR3 DNA: TGTGCCAGCAGCCCTACACTTACCACTAATGGCTACACCTTC
D gene: TRBD1; V gene: TRBV6-2/TRBV6-3; clone size: .; J gene: TRBJ2-3; CDR3 protein: CASSHRRDRATDTQYF; CDR3 DNA: TGTGCCAGCAGTCACCGCCGGGACAGAGCCACAGATACGCAGTATTTT
D gene: .; V gene: TRBV4-1; clone size: .; J gene: TRBJ1-3; CDR3 protein: CASSQVVSSGNTIYF; CDR3 DNA: TGCGCCAGCAGCCAAGTCGTGAGCTCTGGAAACACCATATATTTT
D gene: TRBD1; V gene: TRBV6-6; clone size: .; J gene: TRBJ2-7; CDR3 protein: CASSYSTGVYEQYF; CDR3 DNA: TGTGCCAGCAGTTACTCGACAGGGGTCTACGAGCAGTACTTC
D gene: TRBD1; V gene: TRBV10-2; clone size: .; J gene: TRBJ1-3; CDR3 protein: CASSSLTGDHGNTIYF; CDR3 DNA: TGCGCCAGCAGCTCTCTTACAGGGGATCATGGAAACACCATATATTTT
D gene: .; V gene: TRBV7-9; clone size: once; J gene: TRBJ1-1; CDR3 protein: CASLAASGNTEAFF; CDR3 DNA: TGTGCCAGCCTCGCGGCCTCTGGGAACACTGAAGCTTTCTTT
D gene: TRBD2; V gene: TRBV27; clone size: .; J gene: TRBJ2-1; CDR3 protein: CASSPTSGTYNEQFF; CDR3 DNA: TGTGCCAGCAGTCCGACTAGCGGGACCTACAATGAGCAGTTCTTC
D gene: .; V gene: TRBV3-1/TRBV3-2; clone size: .; J gene: TRBJ1-5; CDR3 protein: CASSLTGQEPQHF; CDR3 DNA: TGTGCCAGCAGCCTAACAGGGCAAGAGCCCCAGCATTTT
D gene: TRBD2; V gene: TRBV27; clone size: .; J gene: TRBJ2-1; CDR3 protein: CASVGPGLAAPHEQFF; CDR3 DNA: TGTGCCAGCGTGGGGCCGGGACTAGCGGCCCCCCATGAGCAGTTCTTC
D gene: .; V gene: TRBV6-6; clone size: once; J gene: TRBJ1-2; CDR3 protein: CASSGRIYGYTF; CDR3 DNA: TGTGCCAGCAGCGGACGGATCTATGGCTACACCTTC
D gene: TRBD1; V gene: TRBV9; clone size: .; J gene: TRBJ1-2; CDR3 protein: CASSVVVGQGAVYGYTF; CDR3 DNA: TGTGCCAGCAGCGTAGTAGTCGGACAGGGGGCTGTCTATGGCTACACCTTC
D gene: .; V gene: TRBV29-1; clone size: .; J gene: TRBJ2-5; CDR3 protein: CSVEGSGPDAETQYF; CDR3 DNA: TGCAGCGTTGAGGGATCGGGACCTGATGCGGAGACCCAGTACTTC
D gene: TRBD2; V gene: TRBV7-2; clone size: .; J gene: TRBJ2-7; CDR3 protein: CASSFLAGGPGEQYF; CDR3 DNA: TGTGCCAGCAGCTTTTTAGCGGGAGGGCCAGGCGAGCAGTACTTC
D gene: TRBD1; V gene: TRBV4-1; clone size: .; J gene: TRBJ2-5; CDR3 protein: CASSQAVRGLQETQYF; CDR3 DNA: TGCGCCAGCAGCCAAGCCGTAAGGGGGCTCCAAGAGACCCAGTACTTC
D gene: TRBD2; V gene: TRBV5-1; clone size: .; J gene: TRBJ2-5; CDR3 protein: CASSSSGGLGKETQYF; CDR3 DNA: TGCGCCAGCAGCTCCTCGGGAGGTCTTGGGAAAGAGACCCAGTACTTC
D gene: TRBD2; V gene: TRBV3-1/TRBV3-2; clone size: .; J gene: TRBJ2-6; CDR3 protein: CASSQVFLAAVLSGANVLTF; CDR3 DNA: TGTGCCAGCAGCCAGGTATTTCTAGCGGCGGTCCTCTCTGGGGCCAACGTCCTGACTTTC
D gene: .; V gene: TRBV19; clone size: .; J gene: TRBJ1-2; CDR3 protein: CASSIERGSWNNYGYTF; CDR3 DNA: TGTGCCAGTAGTATAGAGCGGGGCTCCTGGAATAACTATGGCTACACCTTC
D gene: TRBD2; V gene: TRBV5-4; clone size: .; J gene: TRBJ2-3; CDR3 protein: CASSLVRGRATDTQYF; CDR3 DNA: TGTGCCAGCAGCTTGGTAAGAGGGAGGGCCACGGATACGCAGTATTTT
D gene: .; V gene: TRBV7-2; clone size: .; J gene: TRBJ2-5; CDR3 protein: CASSLGRGGRAQYF; CDR3 DNA: TGTGCCAGCAGCTTAGGACGAGGAGGAAGGGCCCAGTACTTC
D gene: TRBD2; V gene: TRBV7-2; clone size: .; J gene: TRBJ2-5; CDR3 protein: CASSLAGAGLKETQYF; CDR3 DNA: TGTGCCAGCAGCTTAGCGGGAGCGGGACTAAAGGAGACCCAGTACTTC
D gene: TRBD2; V gene: TRBV5-1; clone size: .; J gene: TRBJ2-3; CDR3 protein: CASRIAGVRDTQYF; CDR3 DNA: TGCGCCAGCAGGATAGCGGGAGTTCGGGATACGCAGTATTTT
D gene: TRBD1; V gene: TRBV28; clone size: .; J gene: TRBJ2-7; CDR3 protein: CASSTRWDRGYEQYF; CDR3 DNA: TGTGCCAGCAGCACCCGTTGGGACAGAGGCTACGAGCAGTACTTC
D gene: .; V gene: TRBV27; clone size: .; J gene: TRBJ2-1; CDR3 protein: CASPFGRSYNEQFF; CDR3 DNA: TGTGCCAGCCCTTTCGGTAGGTCCTACAATGAGCAGTTCTTC